A selection of T cell receptor beta chains follows, all from one sample in a study of T-cell reconstitution after alpha-beta-depleted transplantation in children. TCRdb reanalysed the PCR reads using MiXCR and keeps one entry per CDR3 protein. In the table there are fewer than 550,000 distinct CDR3 sequences, around 10% of which are singletons. The sequenced sample was PBMCs, mostly from graft donor cells, obtained 180 days after TCRalphabeta/CD19-depleted stem cell transplant. These receptors were taken from a female patient between 2 and 15 years old who had a stem cell transplant for aplastic anemia, so the T cells may come from the graft donor. The CDR3 runs from the conserved cysteine through the conserved F or W. The order of the fields is D gene, J gene, V gene, clone size, CDR3 DNA, CDR3 protein. The D gene is left open where the match is weak. Size is stated for part of the rows, as once, few or many counts, or as a class when the clone is expanded.

>-|TRBJ1-5|TRBV7-6|many
TGTGCCAGCAGCTTAGAGGTAGGCCAGCCCCAGCATTTT
CASSLEVGQPQHF
>-|TRBJ1-5|TRBV19|-
TGTGCCAGTAGGTTCAGTATTGATCAGCCCCAGCATTTT
CASRFSIDQPQHF
>TRBD1|TRBJ2-5|TRBV10-3|-
TGTGCCATCAGTAATCCGGGACAGGGTCAAGAGACCCAGTACTTC
CAISNPGQGQETQYF
>TRBD2|TRBJ2-7|TRBV29-1|-
TGCAGCGCCGAGATAACTAGCGGGAGGTACTCCTACGAGCAGTACTTC
CSAEITSGRYSYEQYF
>TRBD2|TRBJ2-1|TRBV19|-
TGTGCCAGTAGCGAGACTAGCGGGAGCTCTGAGCAGTTCTTC
CASSETSGSSEQFF
>TRBD2|TRBJ2-7|TRBV6-5|few
TGTGCCAGCAGTTACCTTCGCGGGAGTGGCTACGAGCAGTACTTC
CASSYLRGSGYEQYF
>TRBD2|TRBJ2-1|TRBV25-1|-
TGTGCCAGCAGTGTAGCGGGAGTGATCAATGAGCAGTTCTTC
CASSVAGVINEQFF
>-|TRBJ2-2|TRBV5-1|many
TGCGCCAGCAGCTGGACAAGTCCCGGGGAGCTGTTTTTT
CASSWTSPGELFF
>-|TRBJ1-5|TRBV27|-
TGTGCCAGCAGACGGGACTCCTATAGCAATCAGCCCCAGCATTTT
CASRRDSYSNQPQHF
>-|TRBJ2-5|TRBV20-1|-
TGCAGTGCTAGCGGGACATCGGAGACCCAGTACTTC
CSASGTSETQYF
>TRBD1|TRBJ1-1|TRBV27|-
TGTGCCAGCAGTTTCGGGGACAGGACGAACACTGAAGCTTTCTTT
CASSFGDRTNTEAFF
>TRBD2|TRBJ2-2|TRBV10-3|-
TGTGCCATCAGGCCTAGCGGGATGGACACCGGGGAGCTGTTTTTT
CAIRPSGMDTGELFF
>-|TRBJ2-5|TRBV4-3|-
TGCGCCAGCAGCCAAGGTGCGCACCAAGAGACCCAGTACTTC
CASSQGAHQETQYF
>-|TRBJ1-1|TRBV7-9|few
TGTGCCAGCAGCCTAGCGGGAATGGGGATGAACACTGAAGCTTTCTTT
CASSLAGMGMNTEAFF
>-|TRBJ2-2|TRBV6-1|-
TGTGCCAGCAGCCACGATTACTGGGACCTTTGGGGCACCGGGGAGCTGTTTTTT
CASSHDYWDLWGTGELFF
>TRBD2|TRBJ2-2|TRBV5-1|few
TGCGCCAGCCTACCGACTAGCGGACACTACACCGGGGAGCTGTTTTTT
CASLPTSGHYTGELFF
>-|TRBJ1-5|TRBV15|few
TGTGCCACCAGCAGAGATTTCAGTGACTTAGACTACCGAGACTTTCAGCCCCAGCATTTT
CATSRDFSDLDYRDFQPQHF
>TRBD2|TRBJ2-2|TRBV27|few
TGTGCCAGCAGTTCCCGGACTAGCGGGACCGGGGAGCTGTTTTTT
CASSSRTSGTGELFF
>-|TRBJ2-1|TRBV2|-
TGTGCCAGCAGTTCCGGAGGTTGGGGCCTTTCGTCCTACAATGAGCAGTTCTTC
CASSSGGWGLSSYNEQFF
>TRBD1|TRBJ2-1|TRBV7-2|-
TGTGCCAGCAGGTCAACAGGGGTTGAGCAGTTCTTC
CASRSTGVEQFF
>TRBD1|TRBJ1-1|TRBV5-1|-
TGCGCCAGCAGCTTGGTACAGGGGACTGAAGCTTTCTTT
CASSLVQGTEAFF
>TRBD2|TRBJ2-3|TRBV5-4|-
TGTGCCAGCAGCTATAGGTCGGGGGGGCCCACAGATACGCAGTATTTT
CASSYRSGGPTDTQYF
>-|TRBJ1-4|TRBV6-5|few
TGTGCCAGCAGTACTTGGGTCAGGGTGGACGGGAACGAAAAACTGTTTTTT
CASSTWVRVDGNEKLFF
>-|TRBJ2-7|TRBV2|-
TGTGCCAGCAGTGAATTTCGGGGGCAGGCCTACGAGCAGTACTTC
CASSEFRGQAYEQYF
>TRBD1|TRBJ2-5|TRBV18|-
TGTGCCAGCTCACTCCTGGGACAGGGTCACGAGACCCAGTACTTC
CASSLLGQGHETQYF
>-|TRBJ1-5|TRBV19|many
TGTGCCAGTAGACAGGGAGAGGGTCTTTTACAGCCCCAGCATTTT
CASRQGEGLLQPQHF
>-|TRBJ2-1|TRBV7-2|-
TGTGCCAGCAGTTACCTCGGGGGTTATGAGCAGTTCTTC
CASSYLGGYEQFF
>TRBD1|TRBJ2-1|TRBV7-3|-
TGTGCCAGCAGCTCCACGGGGACGTTCGGGACAGGGTACTCCAATGAGCAGTTCTTC
CASSSTGTFGTGYSNEQFF
>TRBD1|TRBJ2-5|TRBV29-1|-
TGCAGCGTTACAGGGGTGGGCCCACAAGCGACCCAGTACTTC
CSVTGVGPQATQYF
>TRBD2|TRBJ2-7|TRBV5-1|many
TGCGCCAGCAGCCCACTAGCGGGAGCTAGAAACGAGCAGTACTTC
CASSPLAGARNEQYF
>TRBD1|TRBJ2-6|TRBV4-1|-
TGCGCCAGCAGGGTAGGACAGGGAGGATCTGGGGCCAACGTCCTGACTTTC
CASRVGQGGSGANVLTF
>-|TRBJ1-5|TRBV20-1|-
TGCAGTGCTCACAACGTAGGTTTGGGAAAACAGCCCCAGCATTTT
CSAHNVGLGKQPQHF
>TRBD2|TRBJ2-1|TRBV5-1|-
TGCGCCAGCAGCTTGGCCGGCGGTAGCGGGAGGTTCTCATACAATGAGCAGTTCTTC
CASSLAGGSGRFSYNEQFF
>-|TRBJ1-2|TRBV21-1|few
TGTGCCAGCAGCAGCGAAACTAATCATCAGGTTGGCTACACCTTC
CASSSETNHQVGYTF
>TRBD2|TRBJ2-2|TRBV12-3/TRBV12-4|few
TGTGCCAGCAGTTCCCGAGCGGGAGAGGGGGGCAACACCGGGGAGCTGTTTTTT
CASSSRAGEGGNTGELFF
>TRBD2|TRBJ2-7|TRBV20-1|many
TGCAGTGCTAGTCGGTCCGGGCGGGGGGCCTCCTACGAGCAGTACTTC
CSASRSGRGASYEQYF
>-|TRBJ2-5|TRBV5-4|-
TGTGCCAGCAGCTCGGCCCTGGGTCAGGAGACCCAGTACTTC
CASSSALGQETQYF
>-|TRBJ2-2|TRBV29-1|-
TGCAGCGGTTACAGGTCGGGCTCCGGGGAGCTGTTTTTT
CSGYRSGSGELFF
>-|TRBJ1-1|TRBV5-1|many
TGCGCCAGCAGGACGGGGCAAGGGACTGAAGCTTTCTTT
CASRTGQGTEAFF
>-|TRBJ1-6|TRBV3-1|few
TGTGCCAGCAGCCAAGAAGGGGTTTCACCCCTCCACTTT
CASSQEGVSPLHF
>-|TRBJ2-2|TRBV7-2|few
TGTGCCAGCAGCCCACGCGGTCGGGGTGGAGGCGTCGGGGAGCTGTTTTTT
CASSPRGRGGGVGELFF
>TRBD1|TRBJ2-1|TRBV6-2/TRBV6-3|many
TGTGCCAGCAGCCATCGGGACAGGGCCCTCAATGAGCAGTTCTTC
CASSHRDRALNEQFF
>-|TRBJ1-4|TRBV7-2|few
TGTGCCAGCAGCTTGGACAGTCCAACTAATGAAAAACTGTTTTTT
CASSLDSPTNEKLFF
>-|TRBJ2-7|TRBV20-1|-
TGCAGTGCTAGAGCCGACCTTTGGGCGCACGGGGCCCACGAGCAGTACTTC
CSARADLWAHGAHEQYF
>-|TRBJ1-4|TRBV19|-
TGTGCCAGTAGTCTTCAGCGGGGAATCGAAAAACTGTTTTTT
CASSLQRGIEKLFF
>TRBD1|TRBJ1-5|TRBV7-2|many
TGTGCCAGCAGCTGGGGGACAGGGGGAAGTCAGCCCCAGCATTTT
CASSWGTGGSQPQHF
>TRBD1|TRBJ1-4|TRBV28|few
TGTGCCAGCAGTTTTCCACTTGCAGGGGGCGCTCCTAATGAAAAACTGTTTTTT
CASSFPLAGGAPNEKLFF